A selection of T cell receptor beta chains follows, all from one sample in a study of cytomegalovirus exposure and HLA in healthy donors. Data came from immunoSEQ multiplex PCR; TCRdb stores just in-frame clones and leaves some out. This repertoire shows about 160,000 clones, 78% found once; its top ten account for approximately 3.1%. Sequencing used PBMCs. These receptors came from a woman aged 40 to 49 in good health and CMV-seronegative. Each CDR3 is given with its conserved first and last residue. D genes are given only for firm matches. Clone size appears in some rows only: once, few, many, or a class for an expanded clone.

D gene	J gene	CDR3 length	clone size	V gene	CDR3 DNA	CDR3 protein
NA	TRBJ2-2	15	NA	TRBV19	TGTGCCAGTAGACGGGACACAAGAAACACCGGGGAGCTGTTTTTT	CASRRDTRNTGELFF
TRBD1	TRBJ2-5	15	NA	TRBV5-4	TGTGCCAGCAGCCCAGGAGTGACAGGGGAAGAGACCCAGTACTTC	CASSPGVTGEETQYF
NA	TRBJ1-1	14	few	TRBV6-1	TGTGCCAGCAGTGAAGACAACATGAACACTGAAGCTTTCTTT	CASSEDNMNTEAFF
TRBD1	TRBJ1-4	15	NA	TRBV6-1	TGTGCCAGCAGTGGAGGGACAGGTCTTAATGAAAAACTGTTTTTT	CASSGGTGLNEKLFF
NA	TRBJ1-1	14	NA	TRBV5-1	TGCGCCAGCAGCTTCGAGCAGGGGACCACTGAAGCTTTCTTT	CASSFEQGTTEAFF
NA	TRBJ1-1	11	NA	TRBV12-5	TGTGCTAGTGGTCGTGACAGGGAAGCTTTCTTT	CASGRDREAFF
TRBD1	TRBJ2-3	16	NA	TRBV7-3	TGTGCCAGCAGCCCAACCGGCCAGGGGGCTACAGATACGCAGTATTTT	CASSPTGQGATDTQYF
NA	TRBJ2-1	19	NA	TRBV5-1	TGCGCCAGCAGCTTGGACGTAGGGGCGAAACCCAGCACCTACAATGAGCAGTTCTTC	CASSLDVGAKPSTYNEQFF
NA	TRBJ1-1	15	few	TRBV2	TGTGCCAGCAGTGAAGCGGCCATGCGGGACACTGAAGCTTTCTTT	CASSEAAMRDTEAFF
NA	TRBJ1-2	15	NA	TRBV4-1	TGCGCCAGCAGCCGTGACAGGAACATAAACTATGGCTACACCTTC	CASSRDRNINYGYTF
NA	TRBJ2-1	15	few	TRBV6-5	TGTGCCAGCAGTGTAGACAGGATGACCTACAATGAGCAGTTCTTC	CASSVDRMTYNEQFF
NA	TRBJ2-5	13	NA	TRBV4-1	TGCGCCAGCAGCCACCCGGGGGTTGAGACCCAGTACTTC	CASSHPGVETQYF
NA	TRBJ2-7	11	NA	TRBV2	TGTGCCAGCAGTCAGTACTACGAGCAGTACTTC	CASSQYYEQYF
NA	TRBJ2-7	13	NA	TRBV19	TGTGCCAGTAGTACCGACAGGACCTACGAGCAGTACTTC	CASSTDRTYEQYF
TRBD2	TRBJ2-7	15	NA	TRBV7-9	TGTGCCAGCAGCCTGGGGACTAGCGGGGGCTACGAGCAGTACTTC	CASSLGTSGGYEQYF
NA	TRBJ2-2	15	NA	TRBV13	TGTGCCAGCAGCTTAGTGGGGGGTAACACCGGGGGGCTGTTTTTT	CASSLVGGNTGGLFF
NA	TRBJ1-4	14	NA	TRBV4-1	TGCGCCAGCAGCCAAGGGCCAACTAATGAAAAACTGTTTTTT	CASSQGPTNEKLFF
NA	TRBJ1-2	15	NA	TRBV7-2	TGTGCCAGCAGAACTAGGGCGCGGGGCTACTATGGCTACACCTTC	CASRTRARGYYGYTF
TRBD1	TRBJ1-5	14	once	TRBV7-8	TGTGCCAGCAGCTCGGGACAGGACAATCAGCCCCAGCATTTT	CASSSGQDNQPQHF
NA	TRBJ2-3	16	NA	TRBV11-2	TGTGCCAGCAGCCCGCGCCACGGTCGCCGGGGGGATACGCAGTATTTT	CASSPRHGRRGDTQYF
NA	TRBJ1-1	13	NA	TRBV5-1	TGCGCCAGCAGCTGGCAACAAAACACTGAAGCTTTCTTT	CASSWQQNTEAFF
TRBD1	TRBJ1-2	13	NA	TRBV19	TGTGCCAGTAGGGAGGACAGGGAGGATGGCTACACCTTC	CASREDREDGYTF